This is a list of T cell receptor beta chains from one sample in a study of T cell responses to AZD1222 COVID-19 vaccine. The data were produced by immunoSEQ multiplex PCR, yet TCRdb's version contains in-frame clones alone and is incomplete. The sample contains approximately 190,000 clones, around 93% of which appear only once. The sample was peripheral blood, taken on day 0 of AZD1222 vaccination. The receptors here all came from an adult in good health. CDR3s leave out the opening cysteine and the closing phenylalanine or tryptophan. Each record gives: J gene, CDR3 length, V gene, CDR3 protein.

TRBJ1-1 | 11 | TRBV30 | AWSTEGYTEAF
TRBJ2-5 | 12 | TRBV14 | ASSQDWVRETQY
TRBJ1-5 | 18 | TRBV21-1 | ASSKALWPTGGGSNQPQH
TRBJ1-6 | 12 | TRBV6-5 | ASRLTGFNSPLH
TRBJ1-1 | 13 | TRBV2 | ASSLSRQANTEAF
TRBJ1-5 | 13 | TRBV6-1 | ASSERAGGDQPQH
TRBJ2-7 | 13 | TRBV5-1 | ASSFSPTGTNEQY
TRBJ2-1 | 14 | TRBV4-3 | ASSQMDRDADNEQF
TRBJ2-1 | 9 | TRBV7-2 | ASSSGYTHF
TRBJ2-1 | 12 | TRBV30 | AWRSGGAYNEQF
TRBJ2-1 | 10 | TRBV10-1 | ASSAGYNEQF
TRBJ1-2 | 13 | TRBV28 | ASSLKTGPNYGYT
TRBJ1-1 | 12 | TRBV19 | ASSARAVGAEAF
TRBJ1-2 | 13 | TRBV15 | ATSRDRSGNYGYT
TRBJ2-7 | 12 | TRBV28 | ASRPGLAGDEQY
TRBJ2-3 | 13 | TRBV11-2 | ASSSLGGGRDTQY
TRBJ1-1 | 12 | TRBV2 | ATGPRAMNTEAF
TRBJ1-2 | 13 | TRBV5-1 | ASSLTGNGNYGYT
TRBJ1-4 | 12 | TRBV5-1 | ASSWGRADEKLF
TRBJ1-5 | 12 | TRBV5-8 | ASSLGQVFGPQH
TRBJ2-2 | 12 | TRBV10-1 | ASSEAGNTGELF
TRBJ2-7 | 12 | TRBV5-6 | ASSLHPSSYEQY
TRBJ1-4 | 12 | TRBV6-5 | ASSREVATEKLF
TRBJ2-1 | 13 | TRBV5-4 | ASSLRQRVFNEQF
TRBJ1-2 | 12 | TRBV29-1 | SAGRIGEGYGYT
TRBJ2-3 | 13 | TRBV19 | ASSSSTVSTDTQY
TRBJ1-5 | 15 | TRBV5-3 | ARRRRLGRLVMWPQH
TRBJ2-7 | 13 | TRBV28 | ASSLPSGTSFEQY
TRBJ1-5 | 14 | TRBV6-1 | ASSEGWTGSGQPQH
TRBJ2-1 | 11 | TRBV7-3 | ASSPHRDNEQF
TRBJ2-1 | 14 | TRBV27 | ASSLEYLSSYNEQF
TRBJ2-1 | 14 | TRBV7-9 | ASSSLRDAKVGEQF
TRBJ1-4 | 12 | TRBV4-1 | ASSQVRNREKLF
TRBJ1-1 | 11 | TRBV2 | ASIRQDFTEAF
TRBJ1-1 | 13 | TRBV7-8 | ASSLVGGRNTEAF
TRBJ1-1 | 12 | TRBV6-2/TRBV6-3 | ASSLQGSGTEAF
TRBJ1-6 | 12 | TRBV30 | AWNSGGNNSPLH
TRBJ2-1 | 15 | TRBV5-1 | ASSSQVVVRRAYEQF
TRBJ2-7 | 13 | TRBV6-2/TRBV6-3 | ASSTFAGASSEQY
TRBJ2-1 | 14 | TRBV24-1 | ATSDLEPSSYNEQF
TRBJ1-1 | 11 | TRBV12-3/TRBV12-4 | ASNSRGVTEAF
TRBJ1-1 | 12 | TRBV6-5 | ASSYSAGQPEAF
TRBJ1-5 | 15 | TRBV4-3 | ASSLSFGLTGIGPQH
TRBJ2-7 | 10 | TRBV27 | ASRGTGYEQY
TRBJ2-2 | 15 | TRBV27 | ASRLSGASLRGGELF
TRBJ2-7 | 13 | TRBV15 | ATSRDRSPSYEQY
TRBJ2-3 | 11 | TRBV30 | AWSAGGVDTQY
TRBJ1-2 | 11 | TRBV9 | ASSPGQIYGYT
TRBJ2-3 | 13 | TRBV5-6 | ASSLAGQGSDTQY
TRBJ1-2 | 13 | TRBV18 | ASSPQQGANDGYT
TRBJ2-2 | 15 | TRBV5-1 | ASSQNPTRRNTGELF
TRBJ1-6 | 14 | TRBV6-1 | ASSEEYQSYNSPLH
TRBJ2-1 | 13 | TRBV5-6 | ASNSGLAGDNEQF
TRBJ2-1 | 11 | TRBV10-3 | AISAGQGYEQF
TRBJ2-7 | 14 | TRBV28 | ASSSLSRSISYEQY